The clone carrying this T cell receptor beta chain was found a few times. Its antigen is undetermined. This CDR3 region has 14 residues. Trimming at V came to 7 bases and at J to 12 bases, leaving 13 bases not matched to a gene. Per germline, CDR1 SGHKS and CDR2 YYEKEE (reference sequence). The sample originates from a study of identical twins. General study results and limits: With monozygotic twins, out-of-frame TCR alpha sharing exceeded what models estimated. Insertions were reduced in abundant cord blood beta clonotypes but not in memory repertoires.

Template switching added a universal primer site; cDNA carried unique molecular identifiers. From the 5' RACE reads, TCRdb called clonotypes with MiXCR, one entry per CDR3 protein. The sample includes about 500,000 distinct CDR3 sequences, 13% to 15% of them seen just once. These data were also reused for a study on yellow fever vaccine responses in identical twins. That study adds: Twin vaccine T cell responses reportedly seemed partly convergent, partly personalized.

The chain joins TRBV5-5 to TRBJ2-1; 10 bases align to TRBD2. Sequencing was done on a sample of CD4+ T cells sorted from blood. This TCR was sampled from a woman in her late teens or twenties in good health. CDR3 sequence reads: CASGREAGGPGQFF. In nucleotides, the CDR3 is TGTGCCAGCGGGAGAGAAGCGGGGGGGCCTGGGCAGTTCTTC.